The T cell receptor (beta chain) described here comes from a study of T cell responses to AZD1222 COVID-19 vaccine. Concerning this clone: As yet, its antigen is unknown.

Study-level results: There were vaccine-associated CD4 TCRs across spike, dominant at 160-218 and 743-854.

TCRdb's copy holds only in-frame clones and misses some; the assay was immunoSEQ multiplex PCR. Here the sample spans 80,000 or so clones, 90% being singletons. Sequenced material: peripheral blood, taken 28 days after the second AZD1222 dose. The TCR originated in an adult who received the AZD1222 COVID-19 vaccine.

The CDR3 DNA reads as TGTGCCAGCAGCCAAACACTAGCGGGAAACACCGGGGAGCTGTTTTTT. Protein: CASSQTLAGNTGELFF. This chain joins TRBV3-1 (or the pseudogene TRBV3-2) and TRBJ2-2, with 10 bases matching TRBD2. The germline V gene has CDR1 LGHDT and CDR2 YNNKEL (reference sequence). Unmatched junction bases numbered 2, after V lost 2 bases and J lost 2 bases. The CDR3 runs to 16 residues.